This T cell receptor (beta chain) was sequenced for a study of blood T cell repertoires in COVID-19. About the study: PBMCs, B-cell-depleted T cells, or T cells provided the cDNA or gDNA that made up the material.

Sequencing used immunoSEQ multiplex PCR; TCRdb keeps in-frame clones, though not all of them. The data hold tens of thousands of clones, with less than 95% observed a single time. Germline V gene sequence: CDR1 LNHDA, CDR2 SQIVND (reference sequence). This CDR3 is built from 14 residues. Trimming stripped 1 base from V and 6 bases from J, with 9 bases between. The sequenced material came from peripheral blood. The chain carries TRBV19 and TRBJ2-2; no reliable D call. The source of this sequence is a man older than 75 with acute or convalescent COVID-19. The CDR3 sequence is CASSIGGFPGELFF. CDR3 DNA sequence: TGTGCCAGTAGTATAGGAGGCTTCCCCGGGGAGCTGTTTTTT. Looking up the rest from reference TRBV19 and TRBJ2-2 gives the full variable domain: DGGITQSPKYLFRKEGQNVTLSCEQNLNHDAMYWYRQDPGQGLRLIYYSQIVNDFQKGDIAEGYSVSREKKESFPLTVTSAQKNPTAFYLCASSIGGFPGELFFGEGSRLTVL.